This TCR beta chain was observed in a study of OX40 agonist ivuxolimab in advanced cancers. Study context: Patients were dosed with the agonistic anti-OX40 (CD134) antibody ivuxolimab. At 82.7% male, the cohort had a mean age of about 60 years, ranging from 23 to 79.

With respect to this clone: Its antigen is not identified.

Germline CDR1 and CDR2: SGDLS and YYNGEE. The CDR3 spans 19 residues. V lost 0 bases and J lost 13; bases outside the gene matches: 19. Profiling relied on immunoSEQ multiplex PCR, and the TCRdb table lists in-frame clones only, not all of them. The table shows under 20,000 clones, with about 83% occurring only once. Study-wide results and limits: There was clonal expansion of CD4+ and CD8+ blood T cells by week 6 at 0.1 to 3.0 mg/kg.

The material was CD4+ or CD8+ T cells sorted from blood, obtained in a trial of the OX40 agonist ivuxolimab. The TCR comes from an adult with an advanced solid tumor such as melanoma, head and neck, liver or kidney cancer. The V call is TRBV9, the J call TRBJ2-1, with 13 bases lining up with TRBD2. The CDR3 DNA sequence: TGTGCCAGCAGCGTAGGATCTGTGGGGACTAGCGGGAATCAAGCGTTCCAGTTCTTC. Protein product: CASSVGSVGTSGNQAFQFF.